These 24 T cell receptor beta chains were sequenced from one sample in a study of shared clonotypes between healthy human individuals. The table came from immunoSEQ multiplex PCR; TCRdb's copy has only in-frame clones and leaves some out. There are 1.4 million to 1.5 million clones in the sample; approximately 97% occur only once, and approximately 1.2% lies in the top ten. Sequenced material: naive CD4+ T cells sorted from blood. The subset here: CD45RA+ positively selected. Receptor source: a man younger than 45 in good health.

J is TRBJ2-3 and V is TRBV29-1; TRBD2 aligns across 16 bases. J gave up 2 bases and V 7 bases, and 18 bases lay outside the gene matches. The germline V gene encodes CDR1 SQVTM and CDR2 ANQGSEA. This CDR3 spans 20 amino acids. The CDR3 sequence is CSARTTAGLAGGYVTDTQYF. The CDR3, as DNA: TGCAGCGCCCGAACGACAGCGGGACTAGCGGGAGGGTATGTCACAGATACGCAGTATTTT.

The chain joins TRBV2 to TRBJ2-3; D is perhaps TRBD2 (5 bases). The CDR3 spans 13 residues. V lost 10 bases and J 0 bases, leaving 11 bases between the germline ends. Germline CDR1 and CDR2: SNHLY and FYNNEI. The CDR3 here is CATSDYSTDTQYF. DNA of the CDR3: TGTGCCACATCCGACTACAGCACAGATACGCAGTATTTT.

The chain is built from TRBV5-4 and TRBJ2-1; TRBD1 matches 7 bases. The ends lost 3 bases at V and 10 bases at J; junction bases unmatched: 16. The CDR3 spans 16 residues. Germline lookup yields CDR1 SGHNT and CDR2 YYREEE (reference sequence). In DNA form, the CDR3 reads TGTGCCAGCAGCTCCGTGGCCGGGACAGAGGGCGCCGAGCAGTTCTTC. Protein sequence: CASSSVAGTEGAEQFF. The entire variable domain, with the rest obtained from reference TRBV5-4 and TRBJ2-1, is as follows: ETGVTQSPTHLIKTRGQQVTLRCSSQSGHNTVSWYQQALGQGPQFIFQYYREEENGRGNFPPRFSGLQFPNYSSELNVNALELDDSALYLCASSSVAGTEGAEQFFGPGTRLTVL.

V is TRBV6-1 and J is TRBJ1-4; TRBD1 agrees at 8 bases. Germline loops: CDR1 MNHNS, CDR2 SASEGT. The junction had 6 bases not matched to a gene; V was cut back by 8 bases and J by 7 bases. This CDR3 spans 13 amino acids. In DNA form, the CDR3 reads TGTGCCAGCGCCCGGACAGGGTCTGAAAAACTGTTTTTT. Translation: CASARTGSEKLFF.

The chain is built from TRBV7-8 and TRBJ2-1, with a tentative D call TRBD2 (5 bases). V was trimmed by 1 base and J by 4 bases, leaving 17 bases between them. This CDR3 is built from 17 residues. The germline gives CDR1 SGHVS, CDR2 FQNEAQ. CDR3 DNA: TGTGCCAGCAGCTTAGTTCGGGATCGGCTTTTATACAATGAGCAGTTCTTC. Its protein is CASSLVRDRLLYNEQFF.

Regarding this clone: The sample carries other DNA sequences with the same CDR3. V gene TRBV5-1 combines with J gene TRBJ2-3; 10 nucleotides match TRBD2. Germline loops: CDR1 SGHRS, CDR2 YFSETQ. The ends lost 4 bases at V and 0 bases at J; junction bases unmatched: 5. The CDR3 length is 16 residues. The CDR3 nucleotides read TGCGCCAGCAGCCCCGGACTAGCGGATAGCACAGATACGCAGTATTTT. Amino acids: CASSPGLADSTDTQYF.

V gene TRBV9 combines with J gene TRBJ2-3; D uncertain. Deletions cut 4 bases from V and 6 bases from J, with 12 bases between. Germline CDR1 and CDR2: SGDLS and YYNGEE. The CDR3 sequence is 13 residues long. CDR3 nucleotides: TGTGCCAGCAGCCCTCATGGGTCCGATACGCAGTATTTT. Protein product: CASSPHGSDTQYF.

The chain is built from TRBV15 and TRBJ1-1, with 7 bases fitting TRBD1. Germline V gene sequence: CDR1 LNHNV, CDR2 YYDKDF (reference sequence). This CDR3 contains 15 residues. V was pared by 3 bases and J by 5 bases, with 9 bases of the junction left unmatched. CDR3 region: CATSRSRGVATEAFF. CDR3 nucleotides: TGTGCCACCAGCAGGTCCAGGGGGGTCGCAACTGAAGCTTTCTTT.

The chain employs TRBV6-1 and TRBJ2-1, with unresolved D. Germline assignment: CDR1 MNHNS and CDR2 SASEGT. This CDR3 is built from 17 residues. V lost 1 base and J 1 base, leaving 14 bases between the germline ends. The CDR3 is CASSEVLLVSSYNEQFF. For the CDR3, the DNA is TGTGCCAGCAGTGAAGTTCTTTTGGTTTCTTCCTACAATGAGCAGTTCTTC.

This clone was recorded once. The chain recombines TRBV15 with TRBJ2-3, with D perhaps matching TRBD1 (5 bases). This CDR3 is 16 amino acids long. The germline gives CDR1 LNHNV, CDR2 YYDKDF (reference sequence). V was shortened by 1 base and J by 6 bases, with 17 bases between the two germline ends. DNA of the CDR3: TGTGCCACCAGCAGAGGATCGGCAGGGTCGGAGGATACGCAGTATTTT. This gives the protein CATSRGSAGSEDTQYF. Full variable domain (remainder filled in from reference TRBV15 and TRBJ2-3): DAMVIQNPRYQVTQFGKPVTLSCSQTLNHNVMYWYQQKSSQAPKLLFHYYDKDFNNEADTPDNFQSRRPNTSFCFLDIRSPGLGDTAMYLCATSRGSAGSEDTQYFGPGTRLTVL.

Regarding this clone: Other DNA sequences from this sample encode an identical CDR3 as well. The chain uses TRBV5-1 and TRBJ2-7; D gene ambiguous. This CDR3 comprises 12 residues. Per germline, CDR1 SGHRS and CDR2 YFSETQ. V gave up 0 bases and J gave up 4 bases, with 5 bases separating them. CDR3 in amino acids: CASSLGLYEQYF. Written as DNA, the CDR3 is TGCGCCAGCAGCTTGGGCCTGTACGAGCAGTACTTC.

This chain connects TRBV30 to TRBJ2-4; D perhaps matches TRBD1 (6 bases). V lost 3 bases and J lost 0, with 9 bases in between. The germline CDR1 and CDR2 sequences are GTSNPN and SVGIG (reference sequence). The CDR3 loop spans 14 amino acids. This CDR3 is CAWRDRLAKNIQYF. CDR3 bases: TGTGCCTGGAGGGACAGACTAGCCAAAAACATTCAGTACTTC.

The V and J genes are TRBV2 and TRBJ1-2; 7 nucleotides align to TRBD1. CDR3 length equals 13 residues. The V and J ends lost 6 bases and 4 bases, in that order; junction bases with no gene match: 5. Germline values: CDR1 SNHLY, CDR2 FYNNEI. CDR3 coding DNA: TGTGCCAGCAGCCGGGACAGCGGCTATGGCTACACCTTC. Amino acids: CASSRDSGYGYTF.

The chain recombines TRBV18 with TRBJ2-1, with 8 positions matching TRBD1. Germline V CDR1 and CDR2: KGHSH, LQKENI. This CDR3 has 16 amino acids. Losses at the gene ends were 0 bases for V and 1 base for J; bases not matched to a gene: 2. CDR3 in DNA: TGTGCCAGCTCACCACCGCAGGGGGCGTCCTACAATGAGCAGTTCTTC. The encoded protein is CASSPPQGASYNEQFF.

Regarding this clone: Other DNA sequences in this specimen translate into the identical CDR3. The chain links TRBV15 to TRBJ2-7; TRBD2 matches 9 bases. The CDR3 is made up of 16 amino acids. Germline CDR1 and CDR2: LNHNV and YYDKDF (reference sequence). Losses at the gene ends were 0 bases for V and 4 bases for J; bases not matched to a gene: 7. The CDR3 sequence: CATSRDWASGKYEQYF. CDR3 nucleotides: TGTGCCACCAGCAGAGATTGGGCTAGCGGGAAGTACGAGCAGTACTTC.

This sequence joins TRBV28 and TRBJ1-2; weak D call: TRBD1 (6 bases). CDR1 and CDR2 (germline): MDHEN, SYDVKM. V lost 2 bases to trimming and J lost 5 bases, with 12 bases between them. CDR3 length equals 14 residues. The CDR3 reads CASSLGRGRYGYTF. The CDR3 DNA sequence: TGTGCCAGCAGTTTAGGCAGGGGAAGATATGGCTACACCTTC.

This clone was seen just once. The gene calls are TRBV21-1 and TRBJ2-7; TRBD2 is the table's D call, not checked against the DNA. TRBV21-1 is a pseudogene segment. This CDR3 is built from 14 residues. CDR3 sequence reads: CASSGTSGIYEQYF. DNA for the CDR3: TGTGCCAGCAGCGGGACTAGCGGGATTTACGAGCAGTACTTC.

The chain carries TRBV7-7 and TRBJ2-5; possibly TRBD1 for D (5 bases). Germline CDR1 and CDR2: SSHAT and FNYEAQ (reference sequence). This CDR3 contains 14 residues. V lost 5 bases and J 5 bases, leaving 15 bases between the germline ends. CDR3 protein: CASSPLVRGETQYF. CDR3 nucleotides: TGTGCCAGCAGCCCTCTCGTAAGGGGTGAGACCCAGTACTTC.

The CDR3 DNA sequence: TGTGCCAGCTCACCACCTGGAAAACTAAACACCGGGGAGCTGTTTTTT. This gives the protein CASSPPGKLNTGELFF. This rearrangement joins TRBV18 to TRBJ2-2; D gene ambiguous. This CDR3 spans 16 amino acids. Trimming left V 0 bases short and J 2 bases short, with 10 bases between. Germline V lookup: CDR1 KGHSH, CDR2 LQKENI.

The V call is TRBV27, the J call TRBJ2-3; D remains unclear. Trimming pared 10 bases from V and 2 bases from J, leaving 13 bases between. The CDR3 totals 13 residues. Germline-derived CDR1 and CDR2 are MNHEY and SMNVEV (reference sequence). The CDR3 DNA follows: TGTGCCATTTCCTCTTACCTCACAGATACGCAGTATTTT. It translates to CAISSYLTDTQYF.

The chain couples TRBV5-4 to TRBJ2-3, with 7 bases matching TRBD2. V was pared by 0 bases and J by 0 bases, with 10 bases of the junction left unmatched. The CDR3 is 18 residues long. Germline-derived CDR1 and CDR2 are SGHNT and YYREEE (reference sequence). The CDR3: CASSLGPLAMQSTDTQYF. DNA for the CDR3: TGTGCCAGCAGCTTGGGACCACTAGCGATGCAAAGCACAGATACGCAGTATTTT.

The chain uses TRBV18 and TRBJ2-7; D call uncertain. Germline V CDR1 and CDR2: KGHSH, LQKENI. CDR3 length: 13 amino acids. Deletions cut 3 bases from V and 3 bases from J, with 9 bases between. In DNA form, the CDR3 reads TGTGCCAGCTCACCGGAATCAGGCTACGAGCAGTACTTC. This codes for CASSPESGYEQYF.

The genes are TRBV10-3 and TRBJ2-3; D possibly uses TRBD1 or TRBD2 (5 bases each). V lost 2 bases and J lost 4, with 10 bases in between. CDR3 length equals 14 residues. The germline gives CDR1 ENHRY, CDR2 SYGVKD. CDR3 nucleotide sequence: TGTGCCATCAGTGAGGTTGGGGGTGCAGATACGCAGTATTTT. As protein: CAISEVGGADTQYF.

The J gene is TRBJ2-2, the V gene TRBV15; unclear D gene. V lost 0 bases, J lost 3 bases, and 11 bases lay in between. Per germline, CDR1 LNHNV and CDR2 YYDKDF (reference sequence). CDR3 length equals 16 residues. CDR3 loop: CATSRDLRGYTGELFF. The CDR3 DNA sequence: TGTGCCACCAGCAGAGATCTGCGCGGTTACACCGGGGAGCTGTTTTTT.